Following are 8 T cell receptor beta chains from one sample sequenced in a study of T-cell memory formation after mild COVID-19. TCRdb passed the 5' RACE reads through MiXCR, listing each CDR3 protein once. In the table there are about 90,000 distinct CDR3 sequences, about 13% of which are singletons. The sample was PBMCs or a T cell subset sorted from them (not recorded which). The receptors were sampled from an adult woman who had mild COVID-19 (a few samples of this study predate the infection). Cell type and time point are not known.

The chain carries TRBV29-1 and TRBJ2-2; D is unclear. Germline CDR1 reads SQVTM; CDR2 reads ANQGSEA. CDR3 length equals 13 residues. The ends were cut back, 0 bases at V and 1 base at J, with 3 bases in the middle. The CDR3 DNA follows: TGCAGCGTTGAAGAACAGAACACCGGGGAGCTGTTTTTT. This sequence encodes CSVEEQNTGELFF.

The CDR3 protein is CATSDPGRGRNTGELFF. In DNA, the CDR3 is TGTGCCACCAGTGATCCGGGGAGGGGCCGGAACACCGGGGAGCTGTTTTTT. This chain joins TRBV24-1 and TRBJ2-2; TRBD2 agrees at 7 bases. The CDR3 totals 17 residues. Germline V lookup: CDR1 KGHDR, CDR2 SFDVKD. With V trimmed by 3 bases and J by 1 base, 7 bases remained unmatched.

The chain combines TRBV29-1 with TRBJ2-5; D gene uncertain. Trimming pared 0 bases from V and 0 bases from J, leaving 8 bases between. The germline V gene has CDR1 SQVTM and CDR2 ANQGSEA. This CDR3 has 14 residues. CDR3 region: CSVEDVGHQETQYF. CDR3 nucleotides: TGCAGCGTTGAAGATGTGGGCCACCAAGAGACCCAGTACTTC.

A word on this clonotype: This may be a read error: a much more frequent sequence differs by one nucleotide. The chain has TRBV20-1 and TRBJ2-1; possible D gene TRBD2, 6 bases. The length of the CDR3 is 14 residues. V shed 5 bases and J shed 2 bases, with 13 bases lying between them. The germline V gene has CDR1 DFQATT and CDR2 SNEGSKA (reference sequence). CDR3 bases: TGCAGTGCTTGCGGGGTAGATCCCTACAATGAGCAGTTCTTC. This encodes CSACGVDPYNEQFF.

This clonotype was seen a few times. This sequence joins TRBV4-1 and TRBJ2-1, with 9 bases fitting TRBD1. The CDR3 consists of 15 residues. Trimming removed 2 bases from V and 4 bases from J; junction bases left unmatched: 3. CDR1 is MGHRA and CDR2 is YSYEKL in the germline V gene. CDR3 sequence (DNA): TGCGCCAGCAGCCAACCGGGACAGGGTTACAATGAGCAGTTCTTC. It encodes CASSQPGQGYNEQFF.

This clonotype was detected only a few times. The chain employs TRBV12-3 or TRBV12-4 and TRBJ2-3; D not resolved. The CDR3 loop spans 13 amino acids. Trimming shortened V by 3 bases and J by 5 bases, and 9 bases separated the two germline ends. The chain's CDR3 is CASSLYPEDTQYF. DNA for the CDR3: TGTGCCAGCAGTTTGTATCCAGAAGATACGCAGTATTTT.

This sequence joins TRBV6-5 and TRBJ1-5; the D gene is possibly TRBD1 (5 bases). The CDR3 loop spans 13 amino acids. Germline-derived CDR1 and CDR2 are MNHEY and SVGAGI. Trimming took 6 bases from V and 6 from J, leaving 12 bases between them. The CDR3 nucleotides read TGTGCCAGCAGCCCGGGGGGTTCTCAGCCCCAGCATTTT. Its protein product is CASSPGGSQPQHF.

Only a few counts were recorded for this clonotype. The V gene is TRBV12-3 or TRBV12-4, the J gene TRBJ2-6; D is possibly TRBD2 (6 bases). Trimming stripped 7 bases from V and 1 base from J, with 14 bases between. CDR3 length: 16 amino acids. CDR3 sequence (DNA): TGTGCCAGCACGGGGACGGGAGTTTCTGGGGCCAACGTCCTGACTTTC. It is translated as CASTGTGVSGANVLTF.